This entry lists 10 T cell receptor beta chains sequenced from one sample in a study of identical twins. TCRdb re-called the 5' RACE reads through MiXCR, storing one row per CDR3 protein. The table records around 680,000 distinct CDR3 sequences, around 8.3% of them present only once. This sample was shared with a second study, whose subject was yellow fever vaccine responses in identical twins.

Sequences were obtained from PBMCs. These receptors came from a woman between 18 and 30 years old in good health.

The chain has TRBV11-2 and TRBJ2-1; TRBD1 aligns across 10 bases. The CDR3 covers 18 residues. V dropped 1 base and J dropped 3; count of bases not matched to a gene: 9. Germline V CDR1 and CDR2: SGHAT, FQNNGV. DNA for the CDR3: TGTGCCAGCAGCTTAGTAGGGACAGGGGCCATGATCTACAATGAGCAGTTCTTC. Translating gives CASSLVGTGAMIYNEQFF.

This clonotype was observed a few times. Sequence at one end of the junction differs from germline and may be a read error. The gene calls are TRBV7-7 and TRBJ2-5; D possibly uses TRBD1 or TRBD2 (5 bases each). The CDR3 has 15 residues. Germline CDR1 and CDR2: SSHAT and FNYEAQ (reference sequence). Written as DNA, the CDR3 is TGTGCTAGCAGCTTAGGGACCGGCCCGGGAGAGACCCAGTACTTC. Residues: CASSLGTGPGETQYF.

This chain uses TRBV29-1 with TRBJ1-2, with D possibly matching TRBD1 (5 bases). V was pared by 0 bases and J by 7 bases, with 9 bases between. Germline V lookup: CDR1 SQVTM, CDR2 ANQGSEA. This CDR3 is 12 amino acids long. The CDR3, as DNA: TGCAGCGTTGAAGATAAGGGGTCTGGCTACACCTTC. Its protein product is CSVEDKGSGYTF.

This clonotype has more than one count but fewer than ten. The rearrangement uses TRBV15 and TRBJ2-1; D remains ambiguous. The V end was cut by 9 bases, the J end by 3 bases, with 15 bases between. Germline CDR1 is LNHNV and CDR2 is YYDKDF (reference sequence). The CDR3 spans 14 residues. CDR3 region: CATLPDPIYNEQFF. CDR3 nucleotides: TGTGCCACATTACCGGATCCAATCTACAATGAGCAGTTCTTC.

The rearrangement links TRBV12-3 or TRBV12-4 to TRBJ2-3; D is undetermined. This CDR3 comprises 18 residues. The V end lost 4 bases, the J end lost 1 base, and 21 bases lay between the germline ends. The CDR3 loop is CASSSYPDAEFGTDTQYF. CDR3 nucleotide sequence: TGTGCCAGCAGTTCCTACCCCGATGCTGAGTTCGGCACAGATACGCAGTATTTT.

This clonotype was detected only a few times. This chain's CDR3 is CASSVLLAGGPDTQYF. In DNA form, the CDR3 reads TGTGCCAGCAGCGTACTCCTAGCGGGGGGACCAGATACGCAGTATTTT. This rearrangement joins TRBV9 to TRBJ2-3; 11 bases are a match to TRBD2. This CDR3 has 16 residues. From germline, CDR1 is SGDLS and CDR2 YYNGEE. V was clipped by 1 base and J by 4 bases; unmatched bases: 5.

The chain uses TRBV7-2 and TRBJ2-2; a possible D gene is TRBD1 (5 bases). Germline CDR1 is SGHTA and CDR2 is FQGNSA. The CDR3 length is 15 residues. Trimming took 7 bases from V and 0 from J, leaving 12 bases between them. The DNA of the CDR3 is TGTGCCAGCAAACCCCAGGGCGCGAACACCGGGGAGCTGTTTTTT. Encoded protein: CASKPQGANTGELFF.

The chain has TRBV5-1 and TRBJ2-1; 10 nucleotides line up with TRBD2. J lost 1 base, V lost 0 bases, and 13 bases had no gene match. From germline, CDR1 is SGHRS and CDR2 YFSETQ. The CDR3 covers 20 residues. The DNA of the CDR3 is TGCGCCAGCAGCTTGGCCGTTTCGAGCGGGGGGGCCGGTTCCTACAATGAGCAGTTCTTC. Translation gives CASSLAVSSGGAGSYNEQFF. The full variable domain, its missing parts supplied by reference TRBV5-1 and TRBJ2-1, is KAGVTQTPRYLIKTRGQQVTLSCSPISGHRSVSWYQQTPGQGLQFLFEYFSETQRNKGNFPGRFSGRQFSNSRSEMNVSTLELGDSALYLCASSLAVSSGGAGSYNEQFFGPGTRLTVL.

The chain links TRBV10-2 to TRBJ2-5; maybe TRBD2 (6 bases). Germline CDR1 is WSHSY and CDR2 is SAAADI. The germline V and J ends were trimmed by 0 bases and 1 base, with 12 bases remaining between them. The CDR3 consists of 16 residues. The CDR3 reads CASSESMLAVQETQYF. The CDR3 DNA reads TGCGCCAGCAGTGAGTCGATGTTAGCGGTCCAAGAGACCCAGTACTTC.

V is TRBV2 and J is TRBJ1-5; 7 nucleotides agree with TRBD1. J lost 6 bases, V lost 6 bases, and 11 bases had no gene match. The V gene's germline CDR1 is SNHLY and CDR2 FYNNEI. The CDR3 has 15 amino acids. The CDR3 nucleotides are TGTGCCAGCAGAGGGGGCGGGGGCTCTGGTCAGCCCCAGCATTTT. It encodes CASRGGGGSGQPQHF.